What follows are 25 T cell receptor beta chains derived from one specimen sequenced in a study of cytomegalovirus exposure and HLA in healthy donors. Generated by immunoSEQ multiplex PCR, the TCRdb table keeps only in-frame clones and is missing some. Here the sample spans 150,000 to 200,000 clones, roughly 86% being singletons. The sequenced sample consisted of PBMCs. These receptors originate from a woman aged 18-35 years in good health and CMV-seronegative.

This clone was recorded once. The genes are TRBV9 and TRBJ2-2, with TRBD2 identical over 10 bases. The CDR3 totals 17 residues. Trimming at V came to 0 bases and at J to 6 bases, leaving 8 bases not matched to a gene. Germline-derived CDR1 and CDR2 are SGDLS and YYNGEE. The CDR3 spells CASSVGVLAGVSGELFF. CDR3 DNA sequence: TGTGCCAGCAGCGTAGGGGTTCTAGCGGGAGTTTCCGGGGAGCTGTTTTTT.

V and J are TRBV5-4 and TRBJ1-1; possibly TRBD1 for D (5 bases). CDR1 and CDR2 from the germline V gene are SGHNT and YYREEE (reference sequence). V was pared by 1 base and J by 5 bases, with 9 bases between. The CDR3 is 13 residues long. The CDR3 region has the DNA TGTGCCAGCAGCTTGAGCGGGGGAACTGAAGCTTTCTTT. Translated: CASSLSGGTEAFF.

The chain uses TRBV10-3 and TRBJ2-2, with TRBD1 identical over 10 bases. The V gene's germline CDR1 is ENHRY and CDR2 SYGVKD. The CDR3 has 16 amino acids. Losses at the gene ends were 0 bases for V and 3 bases for J; bases not matched to a gene: 1. The CDR3 region has the DNA TGTGCCATCAGTGAGTCGACAGGGGGCCACACCGGGGAGCTGTTTTTT. This gives the protein CAISESTGGHTGELFF.

V gene TRBV5-4 combines with J gene TRBJ2-2; D is perhaps TRBD2 (6 bases). Trimming stripped 0 bases from V and 1 base from J, with 7 bases between. From germline, CDR1 is SGHNT and CDR2 YYREEE (reference sequence). The CDR3 covers 15 residues. The CDR3 region is CASSLGGMNTGELFF. CDR3 nucleotides: TGTGCCAGCAGCTTGGGCGGGATGAACACCGGGGAGCTGTTTTTT.

V gene TRBV19 combines with J gene TRBJ2-7; TRBD1 matches at 7 bases. Germline-derived CDR1 and CDR2 are LNHDA and SQIVND (reference sequence). V gave up 4 bases and J gave up 2 bases; unmatched junction bases: 11. The CDR3 runs to 16 residues. The CDR3 spells CASSTQRQGSTYEQYF. The DNA of the CDR3 is TGTGCCAGTAGTACACAAAGACAGGGTTCGACCTACGAGCAGTACTTC.

The CDR3 here is CASRDRRVVAYEQYF. CDR3 nucleotides: TGTGCCAGCAGGGATCGGCGGGTTGTTGCATACGAGCAGTACTTC. The rearrangement links TRBV2 to TRBJ2-7; D is perhaps TRBD2 (5 bases). CDR1 and CDR2 from the germline V gene are SNHLY and FYNNEI. This CDR3 spans 15 amino acids. The V end was cut by 6 bases, the J end by 4 bases, with 19 bases between.

The chain is built from TRBV5-1 and TRBJ2-1; tentatively, D is TRBD1 (5 bases). Germline values: CDR1 SGHRS, CDR2 YFSETQ. Trimming took 0 bases from V and 5 from J, leaving 24 bases between them. The CDR3 is made up of 19 amino acids. CDR3 bases: TGCGCCAGCAGCTTGGCCAAGTTCGTATGGTCGGACACCAACAATGAGCAGTTCTTC. Translating it yields CASSLAKFVWSDTNNEQFF.

The V gene is TRBV28, the J gene TRBJ1-2, with TRBD1 matching 7 bases. The CDR3 is 15 amino acids. Germline CDR1 reads MDHEN; CDR2 reads SYDVKM. With 8 bases clipped from V and 4 bases from J, the junction kept 13 bases outside the gene matches. CDR3 in DNA: TGTGCCAGCGGACTTTTCGACAGGGACGGCTATGGCTACACCTTC. This gives the protein CASGLFDRDGYGYTF.

The genes are TRBV4-2 and TRBJ2-4, with D perhaps TRBD1 (6 bases). V was pared by 0 bases and J by 5 bases, with 8 bases between. Germline CDR1 and CDR2: LGHNA and YNFKEQ. The length of the CDR3 is 14 residues. The CDR3 spells CASSQDYRENIQYF. In DNA, the CDR3 is TGTGCCAGCAGCCAAGATTACAGGGAAAACATTCAGTACTTC.

The chain couples TRBV7-3 to TRBJ2-3; D perhaps matches TRBD2 (7 bases). CDR3 size: 15 residues. CDR1 is SGHTA and CDR2 is FQGTGA in the germline V gene. Deletions cut 2 bases from V and 1 base from J, with 10 bases between. In DNA form, the CDR3 reads TGTGCCAGCAGCTTAGGAGGGGGGGGCACAGATACGCAGTATTTT. This gives the protein CASSLGGGGTDTQYF. Complete variable domain (other parts from reference TRBV7-3 and TRBJ2-3): GAGVSQTPSNKVTEKGKYVELRCDPISGHTALYWYRQSLGQGPEFLIYFQGTGAADDSGLPNDRFFAVRPEGSVSTLKIQRTERGDSAVYLCASSLGGGGTDTQYFGPGTRLTVL.

The chain uses TRBV2 and TRBJ1-1; the D gene is possibly TRBD1 (6 bases). The CDR3 extends over 13 amino acids. Germline lookup yields CDR1 SNHLY and CDR2 FYNNEI. V was trimmed by 6 bases and J by 4 bases, leaving 12 bases between them. DNA for the CDR3: TGTGCCAGCAGACCACAGGGTATCACTGAAGCTTTCTTT. Translation gives CASRPQGITEAFF.

V is TRBV7-9 and J is TRBJ2-7, with D perhaps matching TRBD1 (5 bases). The germline V gene has CDR1 SEHNR and CDR2 FQNEAQ (reference sequence). The CDR3 is 16 residues long. Trimming shortened V by 2 bases and J by 3 bases, and 17 bases separated the two germline ends. CDR3 DNA: TGTGCCAGCAGCTTAAAGAAGGGGTTTGGCCTCTACGAGCAGTACTTC. Its protein product is CASSLKKGFGLYEQYF. Supplemented by reference TRBV7-9 and TRBJ2-7, the full variable domain reads DTGVSQNPRHKITKRGQNVTFRCDPISEHNRLYWYRQTLGQGPEFLTYFQNEAQLEKSRLLSDRFSAERPKGSFSTLEIQRTEQGDSAMYLCASSLKKGFGLYEQYFGPGTRLTVT.

The V call is TRBV5-1, the J call TRBJ1-1, with unresolved D. The CDR3 runs to 14 residues. CDR1 is SGHRS, CDR2 YFSETQ, per germline. The ends were cut back, 0 bases at V and 3 bases at J, with 9 bases in the middle. The CDR3 loop reads CASSLGRRDTEAFF. The CDR3 region has the DNA TGCGCCAGCAGCTTGGGAAGGAGAGACACTGAAGCTTTCTTT.

This chain connects TRBV1 to TRBJ1-2; TRBD1 is the table's D call, not checked against the DNA. TRBV1 is annotated as a pseudogene. CDR3 length equals 14 residues. The CDR3 DNA reads as TGCACCAGCAGCCCAAAAAGACAGGGCTATGGCTACACCTTC. This gives the protein CTSSPKRQGYGYTF.

J is TRBJ2-3 and V is TRBV11-3; 7 positions agree with TRBD1. V shed 5 bases, J shed 2 bases, and the junction held 4 bases outside the gene matches. The germline gives CDR1 SGHNT, CDR2 YENEEA. The CDR3 runs 14 residues. CDR3 in amino acids: CASSPGTATDTQYF. The CDR3 DNA reads TGTGCCAGCAGCCCCGGGACAGCCACAGATACGCAGTATTTT.

The V call is TRBV2, the J call TRBJ2-2; perhaps TRBD2 as D (5 bases). The CDR3 spans 16 residues. Trimming pared 7 bases from V and 6 bases from J, leaving 21 bases between. In germline, CDR1 is SNHLY, CDR2 FYNNEI. The DNA of the CDR3 is TGTGCCAGCAAACTCAGTAGGGAGTGGGTCGCCGGGGAGCTGTTTTTT. Translating it yields CASKLSREWVAGELFF.

This chain links TRBV6-5 with TRBJ2-1; 7 bases are shared with TRBD2. The CDR3 extends over 12 amino acids. The junction had 10 bases not matched to a gene; V was cut back by 6 bases and J by 14 bases. Germline CDR1 and CDR2: MNHEY and SVGAGI. The CDR3 loop reads CASRETSRREFF. DNA of the CDR3: TGTGCCAGCAGGGAGACTAGCCGGCGTGAGTTCTTC.

This chain links TRBV5-8 with TRBJ2-2; 9 bases are a match to TRBD2. The CDR3 loop spans 15 amino acids. Germline lookup yields CDR1 SGHTS and CDR2 YDEGEE. The V segment lost 2 bases and the J segment 5 bases; nucleotides outside the gene matches: 4. In nucleotides, the CDR3 is TGTGCCAGCAGCTTAGCGGGGGGACATACCGGGGAGCTGTTTTTT. Translation gives CASSLAGGHTGELFF. The full variable domain, with the rest looked up from reference TRBV5-8 and TRBJ2-2, is EAGVTQSPTHLIKTRGQQATLRCSPISGHTSVYWYQQALGLGLQFLLWYDEGEERNRGNFPPRFSGRQFPNYSSELNVNALELEDSALYLCASSLAGGHTGELFFGEGSRLTVL.

The rearrangement joins TRBV6-1 to TRBJ1-4, with a possible D match to TRBD1 (6 bases). Germline lookup yields CDR1 MNHNS and CDR2 SASEGT. Between the trimmed V and J ends, which lost 3 bases and 5 bases, there was a span of 10 bases. This CDR3 is built from 14 residues. CDR3 loop: CASSDGQTNEKLFF. The CDR3 coding sequence is TGTGCCAGCAGTGATGGACAGACAAATGAAAAACTGTTTTTT.

The CDR3 spells CASSLWTGSPGELFF. The DNA of the CDR3 is TGCGCCAGCAGCTTGTGGACAGGATCCCCCGGGGAGCTGTTTTTT. This rearrangement joins TRBV5-1 to TRBJ2-2, with 7 nucleotides matching TRBD1. This CDR3 has 15 residues. CDR1 SGHRS and CDR2 YFSETQ come from the germline V gene. The V gene end was trimmed by 1 base and the J gene end by 6 bases; junction bases not matched to a gene: 6. Drawing the rest from reference TRBV5-1 and TRBJ2-2, the complete variable domain is KAGVTQTPRYLIKTRGQQVTLSCSPISGHRSVSWYQQTPGQGLQFLFEYFSETQRNKGNFPGRFSGRQFSNSRSEMNVSTLELGDSALYLCASSLWTGSPGELFFGEGSRLTVL.

The rearrangement uses TRBV5-1 and TRBJ2-7; maybe TRBD2 (7 bases). CDR3 size: 16 residues. With 4 bases removed from V and 4 bases from J, the gap between germline ends came to 21 bases. CDR1 SGHRS and CDR2 YFSETQ come from the germline V gene. The CDR3 DNA follows: TGCGCCAGCAGCCCTCGAGCGGGACAAACACTTTACGAGCAGTACTTC. This translates into CASSPRAGQTLYEQYF.

This sequence joins TRBV15 and TRBJ2-2; D remains unclear. The CDR3 has 12 amino acids. V dropped 3 bases and J dropped 4 bases, with 3 bases sitting between them. The germline gives CDR1 LNHNV, CDR2 YYDKDF (reference sequence). CDR3 amino acids: CATSSLTGELFF. The CDR3 DNA reads as TGTGCCACCAGCAGCCTCACCGGGGAGCTGTTTTTT.

The chain uses TRBV19 and TRBJ2-1; 9 bases line up with TRBD2. The CDR3 consists of 15 residues. J was trimmed by 6 bases and V by 10 bases; bases with no gene match: 13. CDR1 is LNHDA and CDR2 is SQIVND in the germline V gene (reference sequence). In DNA form, the CDR3 reads TGTGCCACCCAGACCGGGACTAGCAGTGTCAATGAGCAGTTCTTC. Encoded protein: CATQTGTSSVNEQFF.

The V gene is TRBV19, the J gene TRBJ1-2; D gene ambiguous. The CDR3 covers 13 residues. V lost 1 base and J lost 3, with 6 bases in between. CDR1 LNHDA and CDR2 SQIVND come from the germline V gene (reference sequence). CDR3 amino acids: CASSIGRDYGYTF. DNA for the CDR3: TGTGCCAGTAGTATAGGACGGGACTATGGCTACACCTTC.

This clone has a single count. The V gene is TRBV5-6, the J gene TRBJ2-3; D uncertain. This CDR3 has 15 residues. V was pared by 2 bases and J by 0 bases, with 10 bases between. CDR1 and CDR2 from the germline V gene are SGHDT and YYEEEE. The CDR3 is CASSLFAVSTDTQYF. CDR3 DNA sequence: TGTGCCAGCAGCTTATTCGCGGTTAGCACAGATACGCAGTATTTT.